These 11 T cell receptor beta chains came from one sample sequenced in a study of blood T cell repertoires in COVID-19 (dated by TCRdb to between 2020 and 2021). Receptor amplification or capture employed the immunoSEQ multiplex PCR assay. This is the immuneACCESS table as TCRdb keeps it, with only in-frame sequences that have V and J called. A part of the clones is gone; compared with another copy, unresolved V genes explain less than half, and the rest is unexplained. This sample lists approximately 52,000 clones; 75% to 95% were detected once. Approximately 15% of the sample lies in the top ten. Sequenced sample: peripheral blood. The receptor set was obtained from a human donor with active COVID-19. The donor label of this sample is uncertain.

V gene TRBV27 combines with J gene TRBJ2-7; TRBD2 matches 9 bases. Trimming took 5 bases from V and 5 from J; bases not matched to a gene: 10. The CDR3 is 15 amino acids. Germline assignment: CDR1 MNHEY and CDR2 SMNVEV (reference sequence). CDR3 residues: CASSPVAGALHEQYF. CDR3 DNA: TGTGCCAGCAGTCCAGTAGCGGGAGCCCTCCACGAGCAGTACTTC.

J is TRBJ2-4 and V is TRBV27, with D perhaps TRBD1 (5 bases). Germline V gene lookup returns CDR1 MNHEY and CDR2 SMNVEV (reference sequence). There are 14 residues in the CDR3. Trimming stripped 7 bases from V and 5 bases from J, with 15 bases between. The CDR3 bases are TGTGCCAGCACCAGGGTAGGGGCCCAAAACATTCAGTACTTC. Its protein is CASTRVGAQNIQYF.

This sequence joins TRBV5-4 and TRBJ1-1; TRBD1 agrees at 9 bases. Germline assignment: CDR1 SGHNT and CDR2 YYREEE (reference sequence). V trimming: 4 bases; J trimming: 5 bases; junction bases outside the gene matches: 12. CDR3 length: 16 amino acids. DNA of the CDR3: TGTGCCAGCAGCCCGGGACAGGGAATTGCCCTAACTGAAGCTTTCTTT. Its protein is CASSPGQGIALTEAFF. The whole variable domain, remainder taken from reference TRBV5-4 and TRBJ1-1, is ETGVTQSPTHLIKTRGQQVTLRCSSQSGHNTVSWYQQALGQGPQFIFQYYREEENGRGNFPPRFSGLQFPNYSSELNVNALELDDSALYLCASSPGQGIALTEAFFGQGTRLTVV.

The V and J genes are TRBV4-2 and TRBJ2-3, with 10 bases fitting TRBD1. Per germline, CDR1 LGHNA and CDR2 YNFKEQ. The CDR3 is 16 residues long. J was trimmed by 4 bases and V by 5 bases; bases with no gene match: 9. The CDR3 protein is CASSAPGQGLPDTQYF. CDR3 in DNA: TGTGCCAGCAGCGCACCGGGACAGGGGCTCCCAGATACGCAGTATTTT.

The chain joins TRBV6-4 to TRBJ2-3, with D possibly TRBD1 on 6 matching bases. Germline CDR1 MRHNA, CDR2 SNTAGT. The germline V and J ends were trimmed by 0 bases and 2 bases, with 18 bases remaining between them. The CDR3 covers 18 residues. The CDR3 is CASSDSFAGASLTDTQYF. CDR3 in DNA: TGTGCCAGCAGTGACTCGTTTGCAGGGGCAAGTCTCACAGATACGCAGTATTTT.

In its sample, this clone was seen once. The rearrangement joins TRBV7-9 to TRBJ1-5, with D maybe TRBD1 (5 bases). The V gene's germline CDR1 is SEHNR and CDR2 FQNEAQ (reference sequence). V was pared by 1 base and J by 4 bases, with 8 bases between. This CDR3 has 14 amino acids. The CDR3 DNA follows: TGTGCCAGCAGCTTAGGGGGCGCGAATCAGCCCCAGCATTTT. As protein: CASSLGGANQPQHF. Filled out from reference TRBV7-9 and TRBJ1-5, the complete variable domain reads DTGVSQNPRHKITKRGQNVTFRCDPISEHNRLYWYRQTLGQGPEFLTYFQNEAQLEKSRLLSDRFSAERPKGSFSTLEIQRTEQGDSAMYLCASSLGGANQPQHFGDGTRLSIL.

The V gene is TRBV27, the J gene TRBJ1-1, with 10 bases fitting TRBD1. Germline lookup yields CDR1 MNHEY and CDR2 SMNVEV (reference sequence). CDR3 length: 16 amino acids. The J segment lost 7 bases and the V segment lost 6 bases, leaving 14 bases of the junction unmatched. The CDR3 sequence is CASSLMWGDRGGEAFF. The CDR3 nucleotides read TGTGCCAGCAGCCTTATGTGGGGGGACAGGGGCGGTGAAGCTTTCTTT.

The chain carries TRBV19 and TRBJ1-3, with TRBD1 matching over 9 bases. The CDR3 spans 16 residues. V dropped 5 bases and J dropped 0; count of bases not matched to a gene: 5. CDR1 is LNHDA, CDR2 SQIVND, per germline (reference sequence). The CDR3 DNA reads TGTGCCAGTAGTCGCCGGGACAGGGTCTCTGGAAACACCATATATTTT. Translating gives CASSRRDRVSGNTIYF.

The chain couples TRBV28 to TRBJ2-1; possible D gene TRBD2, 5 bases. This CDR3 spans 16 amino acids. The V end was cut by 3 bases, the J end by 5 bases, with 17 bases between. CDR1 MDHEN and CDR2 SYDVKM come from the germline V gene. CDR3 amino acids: CASSFSTRWVNNEQFF. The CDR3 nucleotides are TGTGCCAGCAGTTTCTCTACTAGATGGGTTAACAATGAGCAGTTCTTC.

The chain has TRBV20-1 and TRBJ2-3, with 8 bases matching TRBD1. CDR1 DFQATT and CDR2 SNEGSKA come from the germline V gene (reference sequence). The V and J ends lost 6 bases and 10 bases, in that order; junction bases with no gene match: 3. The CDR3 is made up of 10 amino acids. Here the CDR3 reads CSATGQAQYF. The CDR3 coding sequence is TGCAGTGCCACGGGACAGGCGCAGTATTTT.

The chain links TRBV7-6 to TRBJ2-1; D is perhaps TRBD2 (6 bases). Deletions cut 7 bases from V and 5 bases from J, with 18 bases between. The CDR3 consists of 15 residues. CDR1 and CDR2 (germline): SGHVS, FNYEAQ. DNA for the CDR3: TGTGCCAGCAACCCTACTGGCGGGGTCGACAATGAGCAGTTCTTC. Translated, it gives CASNPTGGVDNEQFF.